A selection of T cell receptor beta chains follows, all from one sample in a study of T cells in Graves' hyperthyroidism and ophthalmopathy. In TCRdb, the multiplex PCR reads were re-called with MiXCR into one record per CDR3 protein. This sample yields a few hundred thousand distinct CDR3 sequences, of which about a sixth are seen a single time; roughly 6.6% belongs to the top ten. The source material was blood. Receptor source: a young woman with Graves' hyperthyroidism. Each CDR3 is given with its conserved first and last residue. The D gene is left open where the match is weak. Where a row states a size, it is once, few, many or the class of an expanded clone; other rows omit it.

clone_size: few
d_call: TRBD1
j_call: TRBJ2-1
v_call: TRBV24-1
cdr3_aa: CATSQIPGQGYNEQFF
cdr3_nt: TGTGCCACCAGCCAAATTCCGGGACAGGGCTACAATGAGCAGTTCTTC

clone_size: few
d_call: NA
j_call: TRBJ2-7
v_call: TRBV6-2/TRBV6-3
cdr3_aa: CASSPGHPSYEQYF
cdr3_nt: TGTGCCAGCAGCCCGGGACACCCCTCCTACGAGCAGTACTTC

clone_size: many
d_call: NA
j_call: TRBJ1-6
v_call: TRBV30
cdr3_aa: CASGTGTENSPLHF
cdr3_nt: TGTGCCTCCGGTACAGGGACGGAAAATTCACCCCTCCACTTT

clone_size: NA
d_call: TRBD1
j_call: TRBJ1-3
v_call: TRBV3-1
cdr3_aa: CASSQVPGGISGQGNTIYF
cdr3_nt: TGTGCCAGCAGCCAAGTCCCTGGAGGCATATCGGGACAGGGAAACACCATATATTTT

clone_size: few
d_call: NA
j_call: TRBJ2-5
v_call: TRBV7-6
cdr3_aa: CASSLGRTGSETQYF
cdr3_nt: TGTGCCAGCAGCTTAGGAAGGACGGGGAGTGAGACCCAGTACTTC

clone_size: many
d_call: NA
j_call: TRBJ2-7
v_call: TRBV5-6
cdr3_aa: CASSLGIQVYEQYF
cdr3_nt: TGTGCCAGCAGCCTGGGAATACAGGTCTACGAGCAGTACTTC

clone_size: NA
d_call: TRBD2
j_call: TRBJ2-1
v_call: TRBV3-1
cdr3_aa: CASSPDAGGSYNEQFF
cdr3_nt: TGTGCCAGCAGCCCCGACGCGGGAGGGTCCTACAATGAGCAGTTCTTC

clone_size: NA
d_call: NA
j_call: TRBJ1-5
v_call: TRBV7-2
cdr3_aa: CASSLLGDGQPQHF
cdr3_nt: TGTGCCAGCAGCTTGCTAGGGGATGGTCAGCCCCAGCATTTT

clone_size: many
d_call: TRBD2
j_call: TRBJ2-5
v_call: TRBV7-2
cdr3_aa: CASSLARAGGIAQYF
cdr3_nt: TGTGCCAGCAGCTTAGCCCGGGCGGGGGGAATTGCCCAGTACTTC

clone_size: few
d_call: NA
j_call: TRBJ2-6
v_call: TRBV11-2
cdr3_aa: CASSPAGAGANVLTF
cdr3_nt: TGTGCCAGCAGCCCCGCAGGAGCTGGGGCCAACGTCCTGACTTTC

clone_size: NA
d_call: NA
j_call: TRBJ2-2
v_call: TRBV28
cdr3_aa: CASSWVTGELFF
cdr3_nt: TGTGCCAGCAGTTGGGTCACCGGGGAGCTGTTTTTT

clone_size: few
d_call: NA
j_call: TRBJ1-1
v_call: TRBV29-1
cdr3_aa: CSVSTGFTEAFF
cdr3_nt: TGCAGCGTCTCTACAGGGTTCACTGAAGCTTTCTTT

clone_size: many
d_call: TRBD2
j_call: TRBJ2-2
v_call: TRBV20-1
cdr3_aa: CSATGLADTGELFF
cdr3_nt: TGCAGTGCGACCGGACTAGCGGACACCGGGGAGCTGTTTTTT

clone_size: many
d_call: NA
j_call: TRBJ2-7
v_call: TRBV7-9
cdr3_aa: CASSRQDRPYEQYF
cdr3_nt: TGTGCCAGCAGCAGACAGGACCGACCTTACGAGCAGTACTTC

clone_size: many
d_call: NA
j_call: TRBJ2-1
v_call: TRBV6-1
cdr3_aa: CASIDTQGHNEQFF
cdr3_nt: TGTGCCAGCATCGACACCCAGGGACACAATGAGCAGTTCTTC

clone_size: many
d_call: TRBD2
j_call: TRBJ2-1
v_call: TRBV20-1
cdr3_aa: CSAREPSGTRANEQFF
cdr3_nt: TGCAGTGCTAGAGAACCAAGCGGGACGCGCGCCAATGAGCAGTTCTTC

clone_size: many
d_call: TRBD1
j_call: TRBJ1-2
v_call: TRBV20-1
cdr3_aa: CSAREQGPYGYTF
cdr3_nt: TGCAGTGCTAGGGAACAGGGGCCCTATGGCTACACCTTC

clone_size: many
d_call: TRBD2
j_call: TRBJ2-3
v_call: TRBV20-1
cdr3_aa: CSARDRLAGKGSSTDTQYF
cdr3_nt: TGCAGTGCTAGAGATCGACTAGCGGGGAAGGGGTCTAGCACAGATACGCAGTATTTT

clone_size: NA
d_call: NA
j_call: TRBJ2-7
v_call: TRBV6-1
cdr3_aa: CASRRTGHPYEQYF
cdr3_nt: TGTGCCAGCAGACGAACGGGACACCCCTACGAGCAGTACTTC

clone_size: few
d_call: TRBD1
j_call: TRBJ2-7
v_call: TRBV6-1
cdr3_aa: CASTNNHGTGPSYEQYF
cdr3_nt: TGTGCCAGCACCAATAACCACGGGACAGGACCGTCCTACGAGCAGTACTTC

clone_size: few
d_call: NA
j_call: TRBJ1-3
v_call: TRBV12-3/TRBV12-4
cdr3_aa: CASSDGGAGNTIYF
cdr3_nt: TGTGCCAGCAGTGATGGGGGCGCTGGAAACACCATATATTTT

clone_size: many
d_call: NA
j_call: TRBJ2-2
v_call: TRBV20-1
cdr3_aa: CSARGTANTGELFF
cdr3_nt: TGCAGTGCTAGAGGGACAGCGAACACCGGGGAGCTGTTTTTT

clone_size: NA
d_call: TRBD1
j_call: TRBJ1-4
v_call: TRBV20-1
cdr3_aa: CSAPPITGGREKLFF
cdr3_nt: TGCAGTGCCCCGCCTATCACAGGGGGTCGAGAAAAACTGTTTTTT

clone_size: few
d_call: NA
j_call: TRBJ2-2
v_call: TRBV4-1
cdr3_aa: CASSQGQSFGGELFF
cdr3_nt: TGCGCCAGCAGCCAAGGGCAATCCTTCGGCGGGGAGCTGTTTTTT

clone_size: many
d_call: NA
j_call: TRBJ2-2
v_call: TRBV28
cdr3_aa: CASSFHGRNTGELFF
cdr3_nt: TGTGCCAGCAGTTTTCACGGCCGTAACACCGGGGAGCTGTTTTTT

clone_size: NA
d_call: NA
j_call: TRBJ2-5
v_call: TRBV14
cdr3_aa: CASSSRSGSKYF
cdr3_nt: TGTGCCAGCAGCAGCCGTAGCGGTTCAAAGTACTTC

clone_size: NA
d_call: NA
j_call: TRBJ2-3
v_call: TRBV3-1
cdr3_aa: CAGSLKRTSSSTDTQYF
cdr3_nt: TGTGCCGGCAGCCTTAAAAGGACATCTAGTAGCACAGATACGCAGTATTTT

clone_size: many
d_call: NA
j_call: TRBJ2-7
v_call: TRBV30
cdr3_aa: CAWSVRQFQQYF
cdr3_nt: TGTGCCTGGAGTGTAAGACAGTTTCAGCAGTACTTC

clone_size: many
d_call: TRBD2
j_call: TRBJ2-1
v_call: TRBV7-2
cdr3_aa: CASSSLAGSVREQFF
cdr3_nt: TGTGCCAGCAGCTCACTAGCGGGAAGCGTTCGGGAGCAGTTCTTC

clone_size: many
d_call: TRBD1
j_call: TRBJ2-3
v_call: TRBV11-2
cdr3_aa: CASRSGTGGSSTDTQYF
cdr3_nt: TGTGCCAGCAGATCCGGGACAGGGGGCTCGAGCACAGATACGCAGTATTTT

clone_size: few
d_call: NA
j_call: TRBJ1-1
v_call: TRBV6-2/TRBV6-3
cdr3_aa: CASSSSYTEAFF
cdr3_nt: TGTGCCAGCAGCTCAAGTTACACTGAAGCTTTCTTT

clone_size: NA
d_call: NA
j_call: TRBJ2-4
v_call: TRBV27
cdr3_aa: CASSYDSKNIQYF
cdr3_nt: TGTGCCAGCAGTTATGACAGCAAAAACATTCAGTACTTC

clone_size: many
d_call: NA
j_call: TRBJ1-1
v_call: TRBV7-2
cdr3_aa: CASSLVFGGRTEAFF
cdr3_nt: TGTGCCAGCAGCTTAGTGTTCGGGGGCAGGACTGAAGCTTTCTTT

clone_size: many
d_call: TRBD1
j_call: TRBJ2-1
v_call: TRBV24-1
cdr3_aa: CATAKGQGNNEQFF
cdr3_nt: TGTGCCACCGCCAAGGGACAGGGAAACAATGAGCAGTTCTTC

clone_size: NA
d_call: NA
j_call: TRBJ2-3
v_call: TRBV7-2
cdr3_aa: CASSSTVSTDTQYF
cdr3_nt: TGTGCCAGCAGCTCCACAGTGAGCACAGATACGCAGTATTTT

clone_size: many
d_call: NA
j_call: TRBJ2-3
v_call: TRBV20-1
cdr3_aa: CSAPIDTQYF
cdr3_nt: TGCAGTGCTCCTATTGATACGCAGTATTTT

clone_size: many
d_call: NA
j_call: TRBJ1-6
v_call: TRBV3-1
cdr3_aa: CASSQVEFSPLHF
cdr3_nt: TGTGCCAGCAGCCAAGTAGAGTTTTCACCCCTCCACTTT

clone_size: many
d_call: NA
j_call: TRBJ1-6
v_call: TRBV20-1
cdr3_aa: CSARDLGSPLHF
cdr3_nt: TGCAGTGCTAGAGATCTCGGTTCACCCCTCCACTTT

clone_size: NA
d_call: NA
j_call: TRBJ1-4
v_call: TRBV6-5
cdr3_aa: CASSYRGADEKLFF
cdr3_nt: TGTGCCAGCAGTTACAGGGGAGCGGATGAAAAACTGTTTTTT

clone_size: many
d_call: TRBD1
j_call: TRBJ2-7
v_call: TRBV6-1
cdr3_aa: CASSVVGQGYEQYF
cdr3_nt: TGTGCCAGCAGTGTTGTGGGACAGGGGTACGAGCAGTACTTC

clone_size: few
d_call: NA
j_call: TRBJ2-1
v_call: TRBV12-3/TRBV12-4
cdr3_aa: CASSFLARAQEQFF
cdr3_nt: TGTGCCAGCAGTTTCCTTGCCAGGGCTCAGGAGCAGTTCTTC

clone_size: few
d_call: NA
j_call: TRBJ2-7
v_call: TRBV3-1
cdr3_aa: CASSQDPASVYEQYF
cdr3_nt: TGTGCCAGCAGCCAAGATCCAGCTAGCGTTTACGAGCAGTACTTC

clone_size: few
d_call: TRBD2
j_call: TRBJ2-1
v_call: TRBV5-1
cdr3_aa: CASSFSGGVAGRYNEQFF
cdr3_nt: TGCGCCAGCAGCTTTTCGGGGGGGGTAGCGGGACGTTACAATGAGCAGTTCTTC

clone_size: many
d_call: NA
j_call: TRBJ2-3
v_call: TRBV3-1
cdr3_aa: CASSLFPSGTTDTQYF
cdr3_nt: TGTGCCAGCAGCCTCTTTCCCAGCGGAACCACAGATACGCAGTATTTT